One T cell receptor beta chain is described in this entry. The sample originates from a study of T cell responses to AZD1222 COVID-19 vaccine. Clones were read by immunoSEQ multiplex PCR, and TCRdb kept only the in-frame ones, dropping some. This repertoire shows 120,000 or so clones, more than 70% found once; its top ten account for 1.5% to 1.9%. The starting material was peripheral blood, obtained on day 0 of AZD1222 vaccination. This TCR was sampled from an adult in good health.

The CDR3 reads CAIRGTSDSSYEQYF. The CDR3 DNA sequence: TGTGCCATCAGAGGGACTAGCGATAGCTCCTACGAGCAGTACTTC. J is TRBJ2-7 and V is TRBV10-3; 10 nucleotides agree with TRBD2. Germline loops: CDR1 ENHRY, CDR2 SYGVKD. This CDR3 is 15 amino acids long. Trimming at V came to 6 bases and at J to 0 bases, leaving 5 bases not matched to a gene.